The sequence of this T cell receptor beta chain was determined in a study of T cell responses to AZD1222 COVID-19 vaccine. Regarding the study as a whole: The sample set comprised mostly white British donors with more females, and clonal diversity was possibly underestimated. It was only after the peak T cell response that any repertoires were sampled. Compared with day 0, the breadth and depth of the Spike-specific TCR repertoire rose significantly after two doses of AZD1222.

In regard to this clone: Its antigen remains unidentified.

The germline CDR1 and CDR2 sequences are LGHDT and YNNKEL (reference sequence). This CDR3 contains 15 residues. Deletions cut 4 bases from V and 0 bases from J, with 10 bases between. Clones were sequenced by immunoSEQ multiplex PCR, and TCRdb holds only the in-frame ones, with some missing. Of over 150,000 clones detected, around 88% appear once; the ten largest clones hold around a tenth. Source: peripheral blood, taken 28 days after the second AZD1222 dose. The clonotype was recovered from an adult who received the AZD1222 COVID-19 vaccine. The rearrangement links TRBV3-1 (or the pseudogene TRBV3-2) to TRBJ1-3, with D maybe TRBD1 (5 bases). This chain's CDR3 is CASSPRGLSGNTIYF. DNA for the CDR3: TGTGCCAGCAGCCCTCGGGGACTCTCTGGAAACACCATATATTTT.